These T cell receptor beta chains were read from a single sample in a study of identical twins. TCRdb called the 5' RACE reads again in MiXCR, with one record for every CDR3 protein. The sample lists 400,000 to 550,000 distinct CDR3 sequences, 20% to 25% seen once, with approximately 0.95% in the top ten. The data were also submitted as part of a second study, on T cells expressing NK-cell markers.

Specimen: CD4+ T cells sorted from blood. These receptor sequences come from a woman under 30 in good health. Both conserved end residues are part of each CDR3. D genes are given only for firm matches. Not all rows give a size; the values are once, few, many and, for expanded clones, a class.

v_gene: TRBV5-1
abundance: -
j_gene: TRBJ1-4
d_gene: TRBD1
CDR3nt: TGCGCCAGCAGCTCCTTACAGGGGGCCGGAGAAAAACTGTTTTTT
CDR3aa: CASSSLQGAGEKLFF

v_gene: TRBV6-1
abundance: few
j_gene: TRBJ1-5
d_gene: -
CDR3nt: TGTGCCAGCAGTGAAGAGGTGGGTCAGCCCCAGCATTTT
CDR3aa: CASSEEVGQPQHF

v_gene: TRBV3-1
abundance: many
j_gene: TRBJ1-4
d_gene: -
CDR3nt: TGTGCCAGCAGCCAACGGGGGACGAATGAAAAACTGTTTTTT
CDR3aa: CASSQRGTNEKLFF

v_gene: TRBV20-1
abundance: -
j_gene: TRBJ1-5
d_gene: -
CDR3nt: TGCAGTGCTAGGATCGGGACCTCACATAGCAATCAGCCCCAGCATTTT
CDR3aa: CSARIGTSHSNQPQHF

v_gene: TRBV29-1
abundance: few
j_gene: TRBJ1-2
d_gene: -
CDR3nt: TGCAGCGTGGCCGGCGTGGACTATGGCTACACCTTC
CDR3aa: CSVAGVDYGYTF

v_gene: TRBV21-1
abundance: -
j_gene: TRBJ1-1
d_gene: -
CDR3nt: TGTGCCAGCAGCAATGTAATAGGGAAACTGGGCACTGAAGCTTTCTTT
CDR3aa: CASSNVIGKLGTEAFF

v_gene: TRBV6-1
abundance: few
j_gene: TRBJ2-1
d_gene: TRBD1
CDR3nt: TGTGCCAGCAATCTTGGGACAGGGAGTTACAATGAGCAGTTCTTC
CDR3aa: CASNLGTGSYNEQFF

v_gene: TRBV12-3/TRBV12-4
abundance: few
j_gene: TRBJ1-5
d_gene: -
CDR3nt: TGTGCCAGCAGTCTTCGGGGGGAACATCAGCCCCAGCATTTT
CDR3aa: CASSLRGEHQPQHF

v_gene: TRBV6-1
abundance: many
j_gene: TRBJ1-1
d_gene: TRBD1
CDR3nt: TGTGCCAGCACTCCTAACTCCGGGACAGGGGGGACTGAAGCTTTCTTT
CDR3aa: CASTPNSGTGGTEAFF

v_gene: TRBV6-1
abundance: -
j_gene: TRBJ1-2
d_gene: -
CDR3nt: TGTGCCAGCAGGGTCCAGGATGGCTACACCTTC
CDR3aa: CASRVQDGYTF

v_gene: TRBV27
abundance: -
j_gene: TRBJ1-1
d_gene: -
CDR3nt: TGTGCCAGCAGTTTAGCTTTCTTGAACACTGAAGCTTTCTTT
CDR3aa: CASSLAFLNTEAFF

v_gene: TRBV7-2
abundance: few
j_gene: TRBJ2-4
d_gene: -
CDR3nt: TGTGCCAGCAGCTCTATTGGGGCAGACTTAGCCAAAAACATTCAGTACTTC
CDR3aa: CASSSIGADLAKNIQYF

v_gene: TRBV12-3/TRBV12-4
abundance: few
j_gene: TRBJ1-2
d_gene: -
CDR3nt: TGTGCCAGCAATTCGGAAGGACTAACTCCGGATGGCTACACCTTC
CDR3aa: CASNSEGLTPDGYTF

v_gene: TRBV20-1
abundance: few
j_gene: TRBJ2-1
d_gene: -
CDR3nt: TGCAGTGCTAGCTCGGGACTCACACTGGAGGAGCAGTTCTTC
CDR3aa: CSASSGLTLEEQFF

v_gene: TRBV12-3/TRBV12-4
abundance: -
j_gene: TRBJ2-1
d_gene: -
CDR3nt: TGTGCCAGCAGTTTCCCACCGCAGAGGAATGAGCAGTTCTTC
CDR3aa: CASSFPPQRNEQFF

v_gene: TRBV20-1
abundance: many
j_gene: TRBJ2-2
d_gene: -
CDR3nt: TGCAGTGCAAGGACGGCGAACACCGGGGAGCTGTTTTTT
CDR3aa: CSARTANTGELFF

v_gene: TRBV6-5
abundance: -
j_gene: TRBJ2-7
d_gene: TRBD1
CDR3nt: TGTGCCAGCGGACAGGGGTTCTACGAGCAGTACTTC
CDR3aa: CASGQGFYEQYF

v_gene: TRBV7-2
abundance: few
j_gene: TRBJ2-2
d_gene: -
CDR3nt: TGTGCCAGCAGTTATAATGTTGACACCGGGGAGCTGTTTTTT
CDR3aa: CASSYNVDTGELFF

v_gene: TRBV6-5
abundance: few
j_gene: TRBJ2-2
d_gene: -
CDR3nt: TGTGCCAGCAGTTACCAAGACACCGGGGAGCTGTTTTTT
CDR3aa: CASSYQDTGELFF

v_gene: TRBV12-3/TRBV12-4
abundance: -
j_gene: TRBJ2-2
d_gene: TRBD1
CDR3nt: TGTGCCAGCAGCTATCAACTAGGGACAGGGGACTTAACGAACACCGGGGAGCTGTTTTTT
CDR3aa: CASSYQLGTGDLTNTGELFF

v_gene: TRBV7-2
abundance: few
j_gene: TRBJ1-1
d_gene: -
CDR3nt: TGTGCCAGCAGCTTAATGAAAAACACTGAAGCTTTCTTT
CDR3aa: CASSLMKNTEAFF

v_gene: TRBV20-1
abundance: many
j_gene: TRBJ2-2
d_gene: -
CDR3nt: TGCAGTGCTAGCGGAGCGGGCAAGAACACCGGGGAGCTGTTTTTT
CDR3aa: CSASGAGKNTGELFF

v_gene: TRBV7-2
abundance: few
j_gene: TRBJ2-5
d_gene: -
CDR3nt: TGTGCCAGCAGCTTAGTGGGGCAGGGGAGTGAGACCCAGTACTTC
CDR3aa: CASSLVGQGSETQYF

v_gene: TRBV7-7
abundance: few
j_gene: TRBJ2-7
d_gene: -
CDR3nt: TGTGCCAGCAGCCCCTCCCGCGGGAAGGAGCAGTACTTC
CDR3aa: CASSPSRGKEQYF

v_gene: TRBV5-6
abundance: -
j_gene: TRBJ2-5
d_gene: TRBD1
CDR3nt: TGTGCCAGCAGCAAGCAGGGGGAAGAGACCCAGTACTTC
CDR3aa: CASSKQGEETQYF